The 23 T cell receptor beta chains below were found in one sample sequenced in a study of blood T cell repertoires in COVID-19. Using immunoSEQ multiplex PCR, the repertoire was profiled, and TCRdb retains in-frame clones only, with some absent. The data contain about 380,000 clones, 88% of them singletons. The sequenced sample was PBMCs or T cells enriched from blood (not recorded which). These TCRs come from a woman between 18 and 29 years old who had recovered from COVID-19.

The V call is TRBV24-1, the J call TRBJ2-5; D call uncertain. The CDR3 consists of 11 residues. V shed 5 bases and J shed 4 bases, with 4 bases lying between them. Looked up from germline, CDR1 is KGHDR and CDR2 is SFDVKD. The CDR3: CATSAGETQYF. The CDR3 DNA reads TGTGCCACCAGTGCGGGAGAGACCCAGTACTTC.

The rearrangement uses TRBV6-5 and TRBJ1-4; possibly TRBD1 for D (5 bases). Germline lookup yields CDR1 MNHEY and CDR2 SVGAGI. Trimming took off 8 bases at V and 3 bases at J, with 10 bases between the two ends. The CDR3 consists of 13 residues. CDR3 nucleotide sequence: TGTGCCAGCGGAGGGACGGCTAATGAAAAACTGTTTTTT. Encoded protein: CASGGTANEKLFF.

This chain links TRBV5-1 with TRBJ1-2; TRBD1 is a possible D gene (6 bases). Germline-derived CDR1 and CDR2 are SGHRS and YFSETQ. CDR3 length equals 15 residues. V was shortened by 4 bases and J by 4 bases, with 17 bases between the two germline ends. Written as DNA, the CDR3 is TGCGCCAGCAGCCCGGAGGACAGCCCTCGCTATGGCTACACCTTC. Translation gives CASSPEDSPRYGYTF.

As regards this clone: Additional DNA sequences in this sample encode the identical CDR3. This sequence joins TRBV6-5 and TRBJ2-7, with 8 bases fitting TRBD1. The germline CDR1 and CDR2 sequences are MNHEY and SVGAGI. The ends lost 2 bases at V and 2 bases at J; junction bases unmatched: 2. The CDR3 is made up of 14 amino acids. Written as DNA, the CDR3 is TGTGCCAGCAGTTACGGACAGGGAGCCTACGAGCAGTACTTC. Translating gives CASSYGQGAYEQYF.

The CDR3 nucleotides read TGTGCCAGCAGCCCGGGACTAGCGGGGATCACCGGGGAGCTGTTTTTT. Protein: CASSPGLAGITGELFF. The chain joins TRBV3-1 (or the pseudogene TRBV3-2) to TRBJ2-2, with TRBD2 identical over 13 bases. This CDR3 contains 16 residues. Losses at the gene ends were 4 bases for V and 4 bases for J; bases not matched to a gene: 3. Germline V lookup: CDR1 LGHDT, CDR2 YNNKEL (reference sequence).

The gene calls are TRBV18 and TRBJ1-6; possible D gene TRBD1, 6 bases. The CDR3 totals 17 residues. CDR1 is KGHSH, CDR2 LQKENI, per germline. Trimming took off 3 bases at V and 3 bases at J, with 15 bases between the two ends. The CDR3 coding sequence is TGTGCCAGCTCACCCGGCATACAGGGAGACTATAATTCACCCCTCCACTTT. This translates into CASSPGIQGDYNSPLHF.

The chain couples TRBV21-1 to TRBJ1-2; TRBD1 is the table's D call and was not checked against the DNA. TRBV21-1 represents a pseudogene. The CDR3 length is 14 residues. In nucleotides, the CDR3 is TGTGCCAGCAGGCCAGGCAGGGCAAGCTATGGCTACACCTTC. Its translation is CASRPGRASYGYTF.

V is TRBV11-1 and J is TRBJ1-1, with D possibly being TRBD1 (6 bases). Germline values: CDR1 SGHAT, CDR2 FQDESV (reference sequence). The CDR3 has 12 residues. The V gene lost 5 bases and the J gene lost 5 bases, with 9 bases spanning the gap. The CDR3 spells CASSPRGTEAFF. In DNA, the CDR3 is TGTGCCAGCAGCCCGAGGGGGACTGAAGCTTTCTTT.

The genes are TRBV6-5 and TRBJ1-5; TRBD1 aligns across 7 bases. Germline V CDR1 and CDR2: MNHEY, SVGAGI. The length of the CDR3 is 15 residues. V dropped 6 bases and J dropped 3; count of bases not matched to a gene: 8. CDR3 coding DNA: TGTGCCAGCAGACCCGACAGGGTGATCAATCAGCCCCAGCATTTT. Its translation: CASRPDRVINQPQHF.

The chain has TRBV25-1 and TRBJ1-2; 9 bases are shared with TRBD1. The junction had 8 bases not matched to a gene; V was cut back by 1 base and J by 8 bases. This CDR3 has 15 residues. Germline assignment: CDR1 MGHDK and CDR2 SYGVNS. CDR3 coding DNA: TGTGCCAGCAGTGAATGGGACAGGGAGGAAGAAGGCTACACCTTC. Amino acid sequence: CASSEWDREEEGYTF.

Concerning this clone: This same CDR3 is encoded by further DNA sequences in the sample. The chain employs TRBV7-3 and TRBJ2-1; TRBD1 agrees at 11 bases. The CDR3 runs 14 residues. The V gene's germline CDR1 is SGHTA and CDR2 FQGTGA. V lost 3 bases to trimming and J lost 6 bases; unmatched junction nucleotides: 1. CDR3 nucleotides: TGTGCCAGCAGCTTCGGGACAGGGGGCAATGAGCAGTTCTTC. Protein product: CASSFGTGGNEQFF.

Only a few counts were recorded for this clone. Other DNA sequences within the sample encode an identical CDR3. CDR3 in DNA: TGTGCCAGCAGCCAAGATCGCGGGGGACAAGAGACCCAGTACTTC. Translation gives CASSQDRGGQETQYF. This chain connects TRBV4-2 to TRBJ2-5; 7 positions agree with TRBD2. Germline CDR1 and CDR2: LGHNA and YNFKEQ. With V trimmed by 0 bases and J by 2 bases, 3 bases remained unmatched. The CDR3 covers 15 residues.

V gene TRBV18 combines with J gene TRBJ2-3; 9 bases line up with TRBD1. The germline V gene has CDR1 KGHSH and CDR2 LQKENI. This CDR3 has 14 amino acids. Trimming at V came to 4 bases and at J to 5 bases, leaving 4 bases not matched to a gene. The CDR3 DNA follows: TGTGCCAGCTCACTGGGACAGGGACTAGATACGCAGTATTTT. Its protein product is CASSLGQGLDTQYF.

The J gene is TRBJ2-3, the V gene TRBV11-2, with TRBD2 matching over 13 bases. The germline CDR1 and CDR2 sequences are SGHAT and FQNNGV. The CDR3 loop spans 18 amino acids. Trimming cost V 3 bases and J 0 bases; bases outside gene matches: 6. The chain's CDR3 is CASSLGLAGFSSTDTQYF. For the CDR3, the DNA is TGTGCCAGCAGCTTGGGACTAGCGGGGTTCTCTAGCACAGATACGCAGTATTTT. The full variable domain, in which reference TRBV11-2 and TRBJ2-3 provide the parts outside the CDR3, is EAGVAQSPRYKIIEKRQSVAFWCNPISGHATLYWYQQILGQGPKLLIQFQNNGVVDDSQLPKDRFSAERLKGVDSTLKIQPAKLEDSAVYLCASSLGLAGFSSTDTQYFGPGTRLTVL.

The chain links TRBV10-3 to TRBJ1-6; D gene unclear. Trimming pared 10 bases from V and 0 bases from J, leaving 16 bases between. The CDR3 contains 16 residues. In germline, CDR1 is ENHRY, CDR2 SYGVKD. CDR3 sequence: CATASPRSSYNSPLHF. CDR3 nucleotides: TGTGCCACCGCCTCCCCTCGGAGCTCCTATAATTCACCCCTCCACTTT.

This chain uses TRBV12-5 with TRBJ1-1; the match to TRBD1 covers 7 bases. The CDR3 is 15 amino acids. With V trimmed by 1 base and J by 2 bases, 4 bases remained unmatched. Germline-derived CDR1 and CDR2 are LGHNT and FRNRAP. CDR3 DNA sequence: TGTGCTAGTGGTTTGGGGGGACAGAGAAACACTGAAGCTTTCTTT. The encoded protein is CASGLGGQRNTEAFF.

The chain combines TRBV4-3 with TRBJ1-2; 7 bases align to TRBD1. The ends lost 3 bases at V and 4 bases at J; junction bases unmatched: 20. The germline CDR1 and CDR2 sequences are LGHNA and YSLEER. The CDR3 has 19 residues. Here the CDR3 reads CASSQIRTGSTRLGYGYTF. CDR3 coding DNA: TGCGCCAGCAGCCAGATCCGGACAGGATCTACCCGTTTGGGCTATGGCTACACCTTC.

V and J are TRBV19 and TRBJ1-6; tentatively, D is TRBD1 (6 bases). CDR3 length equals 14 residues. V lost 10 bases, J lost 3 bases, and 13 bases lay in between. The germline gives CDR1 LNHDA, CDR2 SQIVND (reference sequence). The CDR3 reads CATATGNYNSPLHF. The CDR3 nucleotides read TGTGCCACAGCGACAGGAAACTATAATTCACCCCTCCACTTT.

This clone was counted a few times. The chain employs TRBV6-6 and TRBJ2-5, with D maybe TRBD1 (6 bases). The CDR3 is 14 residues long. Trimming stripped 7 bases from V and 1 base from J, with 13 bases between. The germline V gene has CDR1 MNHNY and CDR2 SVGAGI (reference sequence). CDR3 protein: CASTTGQFQETQYF. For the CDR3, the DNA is TGTGCCAGCACCACCGGACAGTTCCAAGAGACCCAGTACTTC.

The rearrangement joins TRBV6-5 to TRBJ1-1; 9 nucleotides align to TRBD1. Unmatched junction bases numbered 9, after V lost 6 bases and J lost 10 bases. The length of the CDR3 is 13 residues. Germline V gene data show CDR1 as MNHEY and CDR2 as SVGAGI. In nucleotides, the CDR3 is TGTGCCAGCAGCACAGGGGGCGGAGGACCAGCTTTCTTT. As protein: CASSTGGGGPAFF.

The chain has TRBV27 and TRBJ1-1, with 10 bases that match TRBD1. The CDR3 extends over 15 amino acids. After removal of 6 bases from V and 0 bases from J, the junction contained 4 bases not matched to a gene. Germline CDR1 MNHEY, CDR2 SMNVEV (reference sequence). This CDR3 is CASRRGQGLNTEAFF. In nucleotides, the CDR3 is TGTGCCAGCAGGAGGGGACAGGGGTTGAACACTGAAGCTTTCTTT.

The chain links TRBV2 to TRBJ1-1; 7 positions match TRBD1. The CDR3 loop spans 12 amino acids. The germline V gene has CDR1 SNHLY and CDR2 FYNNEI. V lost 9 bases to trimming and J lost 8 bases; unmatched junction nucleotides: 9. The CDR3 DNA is TGTGCCAGAGGACAGGCAAGGACAGAAGCTTTCTTT. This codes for CARGQARTEAFF.

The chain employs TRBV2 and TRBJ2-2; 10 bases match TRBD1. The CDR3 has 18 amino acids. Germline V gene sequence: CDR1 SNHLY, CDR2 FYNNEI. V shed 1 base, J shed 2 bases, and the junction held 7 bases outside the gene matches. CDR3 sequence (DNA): TGTGCCAGCAGTGAAGACAGACAGGGGGCGCGAAACACCGGGGAGCTGTTTTTT. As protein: CASSEDRQGARNTGELFF.